Listed below are T cell receptor beta chains from one sample, sequenced in a study of blood T cell repertoires in COVID-19. TCRdb's table, derived via immunoSEQ multiplex PCR, lists solely in-frame clones and lacks some. The table shows about 70,000 clones, with around 90% occurring only once. The material sequenced was peripheral blood. These receptors were obtained from a woman under 30 with acute or convalescent COVID-19. Each CDR3 is given without its conserved first and last residue.

TRBJ2-5	TRBV5-1	ASRRIETPETQY
TRBJ1-6	TRBV5-4	ASSLFQGGNSPLH
TRBJ1-2	TRBV7-9	ASSLESSMGYT
TRBJ1-3	TRBV30	AWRLGLNTIY
TRBJ1-1	TRBV7-2	ASSFGHANTEAF
TRBJ1-4	TRBV7-9	ASSAYREGWEKLF
TRBJ2-7	TRBV29-1	SVIGQPYEQY
TRBJ1-3	TRBV7-9	ASSSDKNGNTIY
TRBJ1-5	TRBV10-3	AISQGLESNQPQH
TRBJ1-1	TRBV7-9	ASSTKQGEAF
TRBJ2-1	TRBV3-1/TRBV3-2	ASSSQDRWGAQF
TRBJ1-2	TRBV10-3	AISDSGQGALGYGYT
TRBJ1-6	TRBV10-2	ASSDFWAVNSPLH
TRBJ1-3	TRBV30	AWSTGGGNTIY
TRBJ1-1	TRBV4-2	ASSQDLISGVGNTEAF
TRBJ1-1	TRBV15	ATSSGLWNTEAF
TRBJ1-2	TRBV27	ASRRADSTTRAGGYT
TRBJ2-7	TRBV5-5	ASSPGDTYEQY